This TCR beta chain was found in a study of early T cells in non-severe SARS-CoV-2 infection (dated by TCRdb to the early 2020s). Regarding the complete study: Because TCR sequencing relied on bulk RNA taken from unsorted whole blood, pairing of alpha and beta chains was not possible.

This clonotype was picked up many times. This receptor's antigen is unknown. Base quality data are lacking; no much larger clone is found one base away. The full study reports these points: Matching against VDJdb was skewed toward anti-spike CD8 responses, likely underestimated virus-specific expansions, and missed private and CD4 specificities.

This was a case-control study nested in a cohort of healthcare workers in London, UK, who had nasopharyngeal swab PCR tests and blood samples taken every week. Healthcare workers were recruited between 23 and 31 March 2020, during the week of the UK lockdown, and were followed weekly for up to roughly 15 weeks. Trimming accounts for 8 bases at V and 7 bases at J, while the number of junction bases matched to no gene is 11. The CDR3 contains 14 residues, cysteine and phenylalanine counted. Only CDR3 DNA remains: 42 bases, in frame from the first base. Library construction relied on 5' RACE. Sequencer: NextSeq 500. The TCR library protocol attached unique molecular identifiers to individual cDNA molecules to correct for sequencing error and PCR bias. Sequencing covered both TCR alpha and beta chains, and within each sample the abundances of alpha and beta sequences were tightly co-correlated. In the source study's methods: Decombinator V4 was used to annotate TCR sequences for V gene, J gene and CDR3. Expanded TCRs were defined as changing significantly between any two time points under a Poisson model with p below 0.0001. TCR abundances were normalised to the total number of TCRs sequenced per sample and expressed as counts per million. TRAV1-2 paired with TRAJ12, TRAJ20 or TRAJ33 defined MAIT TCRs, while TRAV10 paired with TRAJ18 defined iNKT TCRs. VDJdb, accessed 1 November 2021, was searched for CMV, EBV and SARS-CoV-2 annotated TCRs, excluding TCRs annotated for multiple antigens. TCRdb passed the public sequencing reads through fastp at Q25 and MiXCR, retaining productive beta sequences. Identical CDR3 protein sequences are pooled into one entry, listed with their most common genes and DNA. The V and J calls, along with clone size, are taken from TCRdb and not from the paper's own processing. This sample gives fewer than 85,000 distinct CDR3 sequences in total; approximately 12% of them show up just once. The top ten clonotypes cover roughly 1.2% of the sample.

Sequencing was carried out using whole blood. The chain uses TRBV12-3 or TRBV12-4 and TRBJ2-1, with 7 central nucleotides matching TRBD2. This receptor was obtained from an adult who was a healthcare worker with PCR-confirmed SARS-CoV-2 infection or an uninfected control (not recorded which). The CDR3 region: CASQGASGGNEQFF. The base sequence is TGTGCCAGCCAAGGGGCTAGCGGCGGGAATGAGCAGTTCTTC.